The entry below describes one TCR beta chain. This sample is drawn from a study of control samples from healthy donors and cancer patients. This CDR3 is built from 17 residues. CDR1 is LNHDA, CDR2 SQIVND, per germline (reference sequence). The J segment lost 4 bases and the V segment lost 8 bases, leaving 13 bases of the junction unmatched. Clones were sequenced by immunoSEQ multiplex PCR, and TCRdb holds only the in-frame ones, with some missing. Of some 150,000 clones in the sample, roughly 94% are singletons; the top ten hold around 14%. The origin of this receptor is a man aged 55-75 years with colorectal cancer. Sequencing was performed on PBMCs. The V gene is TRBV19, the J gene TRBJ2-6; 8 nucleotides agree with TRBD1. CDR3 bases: TGTGCCAGTCACGACAGGGGCCTCCCCGGAGGGGCCAACGTCCTGACTTTC. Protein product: CASHDRGLPGGANVLTF.